A single sample gave rise to the 21 T cell receptor beta chains below, sequenced in a study of PD-L1 blockade in urothelial cancer. Profiling relied on immunoSEQ multiplex PCR, and the TCRdb table lists in-frame clones only, not all of them. The sample includes about 56,000 clones, less than 90% seen only once; the top ten take less than 20%. Stated time point: pretreatment peripheral blood. The starting material was PBMCs, obtained around atezolizumab (anti-PD-L1) treatment. The receptors stem from a man between 65 and 80 years old with urothelial cancer.

This clone was found once. This chain uses TRBV27 with TRBJ2-7; 9 bases are shared with TRBD1. From germline, CDR1 is MNHEY and CDR2 SMNVEV (reference sequence). The CDR3 spans 14 residues. With V trimmed by 6 bases and J by 2 bases, 5 bases remained unmatched. CDR3: CASSRQGGTYEQYF. CDR3 DNA: TGTGCCAGCAGCCGACAGGGGGGAACCTACGAGCAGTACTTC.

The rearrangement uses TRBV5-4 and TRBJ2-1; 7 nucleotides match TRBD2. From germline, CDR1 is SGHNT and CDR2 YYREEE (reference sequence). Unmatched junction bases numbered 7, after V lost 0 bases and J lost 7 bases. The CDR3 consists of 15 residues. As DNA, the CDR3 is TGTGCCAGCAGCTTGGAGAGCGGGATGGGGAATGAGCAGTTCTTC. This codes for CASSLESGMGNEQFF.

This clone is a singleton in its sample. The chain links TRBV2 to TRBJ1-2; TRBD1 is a possible D gene (5 bases). There are 15 residues in the CDR3. Germline V gene data show CDR1 as SNHLY and CDR2 as FYNNEI. The ends were cut back, 9 bases at V and 4 bases at J, with 21 bases in the middle. The CDR3 coding sequence is TGTGCCAGTCGGGCGGGGACCTCGGAGGGCTATGGCTACACCTTC. Amino acid sequence: CASRAGTSEGYGYTF.

This rearrangement joins TRBV5-4 to TRBJ2-1; TRBD1 agrees at 7 bases. V trimming: 3 bases; J trimming: 3 bases; junction bases outside the gene matches: 3. Per germline, CDR1 SGHNT and CDR2 YYREEE (reference sequence). The CDR3 covers 14 residues. The CDR3 loop is CASSSYRGYNEQFF. The CDR3 coding sequence is TGTGCCAGCAGCTCCTACAGGGGCTACAATGAGCAGTTCTTC.

This clone has a count of ten or more. The chain couples TRBV4-1 to TRBJ1-1, with D maybe TRBD1 (5 bases). CDR3 length: 16 residues. The germline CDR1 and CDR2 sequences are MGHRA and YSYEKL. Trimming left V 0 bases short and J 5 bases short, with 16 bases between. The DNA for the CDR3 is TGCGCCAGCAGCCAAGATCCAGGGCTACGGTGGACTGAAGCTTTCTTT. Residues: CASSQDPGLRWTEAFF.

The chain combines TRBV18 with TRBJ2-1; 10 bases are a match to TRBD2. V was clipped by 0 bases and J by 6 bases; unmatched bases: 2. Germline values: CDR1 KGHSH, CDR2 LQKENI. CDR3 length: 15 residues. The CDR3 is CASSPPQREGNEQFF. The CDR3 bases are TGTGCCAGCTCACCACCCCAGCGGGAGGGCAATGAGCAGTTCTTC.

V gene TRBV5-1 combines with J gene TRBJ2-3; D perhaps matches TRBD1 (6 bases). Trimming took 0 bases from V and 1 from J, leaving 12 bases between them. Germline assignment: CDR1 SGHRS and CDR2 YFSETQ. This CDR3 has 16 residues. CDR3 amino acids: CASSLGVTGRTDTQYF. The CDR3 nucleotides are TGCGCCAGCAGCTTGGGGGTGACAGGTCGCACAGATACGCAGTATTTT.

This clone came up once. CDR3 in DNA: TGTGCCACCAGCAACCGACAGGGGAATCAGCCCCAGCATTTT. It is translated as CATSNRQGNQPQHF. V gene TRBV15 combines with J gene TRBJ1-5; TRBD1 aligns across 8 bases. This CDR3 has 14 residues. J gave up 4 bases and V 4 bases, and 3 bases lay outside the gene matches. Germline V gene data show CDR1 as LNHNV and CDR2 as YYDKDF (reference sequence).

This clone was observed a handful of times. The V call is TRBV6-1, the J call TRBJ1-5; no clear D gene. V was clipped by 8 bases and J by 9 bases, with 14 bases between them. Germline V gives CDR1 MNHNS, CDR2 SASEGT. This CDR3 is built from 12 residues. CDR3 coding DNA: TGTGCCAGCGGACTAAGGGAGTGGCCCCAGCATTTT. It yields the protein CASGLREWPQHF.

V and J are TRBV20-1 and TRBJ1-4; D remains ambiguous. The germline V gene has CDR1 DFQATT and CDR2 SNEGSKA (reference sequence). Trimming took off 3 bases at V and 6 bases at J, with 5 bases between the two ends. The CDR3 has 11 amino acids. CDR3 sequence reads: CSARADEKLFF. The DNA for the CDR3 is TGCAGTGCTAGGGCAGATGAAAAACTGTTTTTT.

The rearrangement uses TRBV27 and TRBJ1-1; possible D gene TRBD1, 5 bases. The germline V gene encodes CDR1 MNHEY and CDR2 SMNVEV (reference sequence). The CDR3 is 16 amino acids. V was pared by 4 bases and J by 5 bases, with 20 bases between. CDR3 in amino acids: CASSYPRRGVGTEAFF. The CDR3 DNA reads as TGTGCCAGCAGTTACCCCCGACGGGGGGTCGGTACTGAAGCTTTCTTT.

The chain has TRBV5-4 and TRBJ2-7; 7 positions match TRBD2. Per the germline V gene, CDR1 is SGHNT and CDR2 is YYREEE (reference sequence). The CDR3 loop spans 15 amino acids. The ends lost 4 bases at V and 0 bases at J; junction bases unmatched: 7. This CDR3 is CASSPGGGASYEQYF. CDR3 in DNA: TGTGCCAGCAGCCCCGGGGGAGGGGCCTCCTACGAGCAGTACTTC.

This clone was observed once. V and J are TRBV9 and TRBJ2-1; D is unresolved. Trimming left V 0 bases short and J 3 bases short, with 4 bases between. Germline V gene data show CDR1 as SGDLS and CDR2 as YYNGEE. This CDR3 contains 13 residues. CDR3 sequence: CASSVAVYNEQFF. CDR3 nucleotides: TGTGCCAGCAGCGTAGCGGTCTACAATGAGCAGTTCTTC.

The chain combines TRBV6-1 with TRBJ2-7; 9 nucleotides agree with TRBD1. The J segment lost 4 bases and the V segment lost 10 bases, leaving 5 bases of the junction unmatched. Germline lookup yields CDR1 MNHNS and CDR2 SASEGT. The CDR3 covers 12 residues. CDR3 coding DNA: TGTGCCATCCGGGGGACAGGGTACGAGCAGTACTTC. Translation gives CAIRGTGYEQYF.

This clone was recorded a few times. The rearrangement uses TRBV7-9 and TRBJ2-5; D unresolved. The CDR3 spans 13 residues. Trimming took 5 bases from V and 3 from J, leaving 10 bases between them. The germline V gene encodes CDR1 SEHNR and CDR2 FQNEAQ (reference sequence). The CDR3 nucleotides read TGTGCCAGCAGCCCATCAGTGGAAGAGACCCAGTACTTC. Translation gives CASSPSVEETQYF.

The gene calls are TRBV7-3 and TRBJ1-2, with TRBD1 matching 11 bases. This CDR3 has 13 residues. Germline V gene data show CDR1 as SGHTA and CDR2 as FQGTGA. J lost 8 bases, V lost 2 bases, and 1 base had no gene match. The CDR3 sequence is CASSLGTGGGYTF. CDR3 DNA: TGTGCCAGCAGCTTAGGGACAGGGGGAGGCTACACCTTC.

The chain joins TRBV6-1 to TRBJ2-2; 7 bases are a match to TRBD1. The CDR3 has 14 amino acids. Germline values: CDR1 MNHNS, CDR2 SASEGT. V dropped 8 bases and J dropped 0; count of bases not matched to a gene: 3. Here the CDR3 reads CASGTVANTGELFF. In nucleotides, the CDR3 is TGTGCCAGCGGGACAGTCGCGAACACCGGGGAGCTGTTTTTT.

The chain employs TRBV6-5 and TRBJ2-1; a possible D gene is TRBD1 (6 bases). CDR1 is MNHEY, CDR2 SVGAGI, per germline. The CDR3 is 14 amino acids. V was trimmed by 6 bases and J by 0 bases, leaving 9 bases between them. This CDR3 is CASRSGHSYNEQFF. The CDR3 nucleotides are TGTGCCAGCAGGTCGGGACACTCCTACAATGAGCAGTTCTTC.

The genes are TRBV7-2 and TRBJ2-5, with TRBD2 matching 13 bases. CDR1 and CDR2 (germline): SGHTA, FQGNSA. The V and J ends lost 4 bases and 5 bases, in that order; junction bases with no gene match: 10. The CDR3 has 17 amino acids. CDR3 residues: CASSSGLAGVGVETQYF. The CDR3, as DNA: TGTGCCAGCAGCTCAGGACTAGCGGGAGTAGGGGTGGAGACCCAGTACTTC.

V and J are TRBV7-9 and TRBJ2-3, with TRBD2 matching over 12 bases. Germline loops: CDR1 SEHNR, CDR2 FQNEAQ (reference sequence). The CDR3 consists of 15 residues. The junction had 16 bases not matched to a gene; V was cut back by 7 bases and J by 14 bases. CDR3 sequence: CASISSGRAHRYAYF. CDR3 DNA: TGTGCCAGCATCTCTAGCGGGAGGGCTCACAGATACGCGTATTTT.

The chain has TRBV5-5 and TRBJ2-7; the D gene is possibly TRBD2 (6 bases). Looked up from germline, CDR1 is SGHKS and CDR2 is YYEKEE (reference sequence). The CDR3 totals 14 residues. V lost 1 base to trimming and J lost 4 bases, with 12 bases between them. This chain's CDR3 is CASSLYRETYEQYF. The CDR3 coding sequence is TGTGCCAGCAGCTTGTACCGGGAGACTTACGAGCAGTACTTC.